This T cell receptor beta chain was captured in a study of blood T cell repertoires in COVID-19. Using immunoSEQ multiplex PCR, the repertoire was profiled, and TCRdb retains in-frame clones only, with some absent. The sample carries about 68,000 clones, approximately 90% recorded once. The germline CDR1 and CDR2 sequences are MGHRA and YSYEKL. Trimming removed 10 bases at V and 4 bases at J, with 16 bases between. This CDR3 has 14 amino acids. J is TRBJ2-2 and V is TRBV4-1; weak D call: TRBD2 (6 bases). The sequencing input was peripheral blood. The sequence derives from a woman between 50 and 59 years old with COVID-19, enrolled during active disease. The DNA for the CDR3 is TGCGCCATATCACGGGAGTACCTCACCGGGGAGCTGTTTTTT. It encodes CAISREYLTGELFF.